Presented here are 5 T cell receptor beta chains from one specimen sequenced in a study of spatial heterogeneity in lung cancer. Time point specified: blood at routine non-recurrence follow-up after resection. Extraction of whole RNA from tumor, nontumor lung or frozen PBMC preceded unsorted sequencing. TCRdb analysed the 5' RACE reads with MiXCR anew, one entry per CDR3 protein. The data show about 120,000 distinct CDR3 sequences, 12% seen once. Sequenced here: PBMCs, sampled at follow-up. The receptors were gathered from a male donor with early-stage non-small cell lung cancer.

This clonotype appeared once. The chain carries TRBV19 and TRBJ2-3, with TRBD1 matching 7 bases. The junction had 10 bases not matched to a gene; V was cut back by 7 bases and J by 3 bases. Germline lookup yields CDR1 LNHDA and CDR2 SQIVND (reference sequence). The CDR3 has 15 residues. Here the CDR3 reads CASNTYRDSTDTQYF. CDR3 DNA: TGTGCCAGTAATACGTACCGGGACAGTACAGATACGCAGTATTTT. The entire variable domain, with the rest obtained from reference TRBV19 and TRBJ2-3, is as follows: DGGITQSPKYLFRKEGQNVTLSCEQNLNHDAMYWYRQDPGQGLRLIYYSQIVNDFQKGDIAEGYSVSREKKESFPLTVTSAQKNPTAFYLCASNTYRDSTDTQYFGPGTRLTVL.

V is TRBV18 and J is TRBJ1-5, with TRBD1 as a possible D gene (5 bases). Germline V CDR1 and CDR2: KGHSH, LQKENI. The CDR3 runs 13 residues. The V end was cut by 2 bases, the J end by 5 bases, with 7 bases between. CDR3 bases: TGTGCCAGCTCACCAGGGGGGGATCAGCCCCAGCATTTT. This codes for CASSPGGDQPQHF.

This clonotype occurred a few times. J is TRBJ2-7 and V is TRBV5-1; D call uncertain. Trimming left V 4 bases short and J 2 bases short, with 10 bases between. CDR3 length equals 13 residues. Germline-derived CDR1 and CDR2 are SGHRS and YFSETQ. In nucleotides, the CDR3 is TGCGCCAGCAGCAAGGACCCGACCTACGAGCAGTACTTC. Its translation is CASSKDPTYEQYF.

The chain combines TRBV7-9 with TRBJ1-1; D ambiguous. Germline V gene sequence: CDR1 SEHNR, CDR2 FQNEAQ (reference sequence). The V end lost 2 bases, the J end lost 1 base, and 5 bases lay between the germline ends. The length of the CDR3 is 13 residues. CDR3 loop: CASSLHWNTEAFF. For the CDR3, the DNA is TGTGCCAGCAGCTTACACTGGAACACTGAAGCTTTCTTT.

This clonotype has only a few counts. Here the CDR3 reads CSARLGTGSRTGKQFF. The CDR3 nucleotides read TGCAGTGCTAGATTGGGTACGGGTTCTAGGACGGGGAAGCAGTTCTTC. The chain couples TRBV20-1 to TRBJ2-1; D perhaps matches TRBD2 (5 bases). This CDR3 has 16 residues. Trimming pared 2 bases from V and 11 bases from J, leaving 25 bases between. Germline V gene lookup returns CDR1 DFQATT and CDR2 SNEGSKA (reference sequence).